A selection of T cell receptor beta chains follows, all from one sample in a study of Graves' ophthalmopathy and Graves' hyperthyroidism. Each CDR3 protein gets one entry after TCRdb re-called the multiplex PCR reads with MiXCR. The top ten clones hold roughly 1.5% of a sample with some 400,000 distinct CDR3 sequences, approximately 16% of them seen once. Sequences were obtained from peripheral blood. The receptors were gathered from a woman under 30 with Graves' ophthalmopathy. Each CDR3 is given with its conserved first and last residue. D genes are given only for firm matches. Clone sizes are given selectively: once, few, many, or a class where the clone is expanded.

j_call clone_size v_call d_call cdr3_aa cdr3_nt
TRBJ2-5 many TRBV28 NA CASSLWPEGETQYF TGTGCCAGCAGTTTATGGCCGGAGGGAGAGACCCAGTACTTC
TRBJ2-7 NA TRBV6-1 NA CASSEQVEQYF TGTGCCAGCAGTGAACAGGTTGAGCAGTACTTC
TRBJ1-2 many TRBV12-3/TRBV12-4 TRBD1 CASSPTTGVYGYTF TGTGCCAGCAGTCCCACAACAGGGGTCTATGGCTACACCTTC
TRBJ1-5 many TRBV5-1 NA CASSLESSSNQPQHF TGCGCTAGCAGCTTGGAGAGTAGTAGCAATCAGCCCCAGCATTTT
TRBJ2-2 many TRBV5-1 NA CASRPSLGTGELFF TGCGCCAGCAGGCCCTCTCTAGGGACCGGGGAGCTGTTTTTT
TRBJ2-5 many TRBV11-2 NA CASSLPLGALETQYF TGTGCCAGCAGCTTACCGCTGGGGGCCTTGGAGACCCAGTACTTC
TRBJ2-3 many TRBV6-4 NA CASSAGTLHTDTQYF TGTGCCAGCAGTGCCGGGACACTGCACACAGATACGCAGTATTTT
TRBJ1-6 few TRBV6-2/TRBV6-3 NA CASSYSTNSPLHF TGTGCCAGCAGTTACTCGACAAATTCACCCCTCCACTTT
TRBJ1-3 few TRBV6-1 NA CASSLGEMTIYF TGTGCCAGCAGTCTCGGCGAGATGACCATATATTTT
TRBJ2-5 many TRBV7-9 NA CASSVRKTGRETQYF TGTGCCAGCAGCGTTAGGAAAACAGGGCGAGAGACCCAGTACTTC
TRBJ2-6 many TRBV2 TRBD1 CASRQGITGANVLTF TGTGCCAGCCGACAGGGAATTACGGGGGCCAACGTCCTGACTTTC
TRBJ2-7 many TRBV28 NA CASSLTTGLSTYEQYF TGTGCCAGCAGTTTAACGACGGGGCTCTCAACCTACGAGCAGTACTTC
TRBJ2-2 many TRBV4-2 TRBD2 CASSRPSGANTGELFF TGTGCCAGCAGCCGCCCTAGCGGCGCGAACACCGGGGAGCTGTTTTTT
TRBJ2-4 many TRBV27 TRBD2 CASRGSGKLAKNIQYF TGTGCCAGCAGGGGGAGCGGGAAGCTAGCCAAAAACATTCAGTACTTC
TRBJ2-2 many TRBV6-1 NA CASSPPRSGELFF TGTGCCAGCAGTCCGCCTCGTTCCGGGGAGCTGTTTTTT
TRBJ2-7 many TRBV6-2/TRBV6-3 NA CASSYSRGGEQYF TGTGCCAGCAGTTACTCGAGGGGCGGCGAGCAGTACTTC
TRBJ1-1 many TRBV6-2/TRBV6-3 NA CASSYSPGRYTEAFF TGTGCCAGCAGTTATTCACCGGGACGGTACACTGAAGCTTTCTTT
TRBJ1-2 many TRBV5-6 TRBD1 CASSPSLGQGGYGYTF TGTGCCAGCAGCCCCTCCTTGGGACAGGGTGGATATGGCTACACCTTC
TRBJ1-5 many TRBV6-5 TRBD1 CASSNRGPHQPQHF TGTGCCAGCAGTAACAGGGGGCCGCATCAGCCCCAGCATTTT
TRBJ1-5 many TRBV3-1 TRBD1 CASSLGQVQPQHF TGTGCCAGCAGCCTTGGACAGGTCCAGCCCCAGCATTTT
TRBJ2-7 many TRBV12-3/TRBV12-4 TRBD2 CASSPPSGGAPYEQYF TGTGCCAGCAGCCCTCCCTCGGGGGGGGCTCCCTACGAGCAGTACTTC
TRBJ2-5 many TRBV29-1 TRBD1 CSVGTGGETQYF TGCAGCGTGGGGACAGGGGGTGAGACCCAGTACTTC
TRBJ2-4 many TRBV12-3/TRBV12-4 NA CASTPQLAKNIQYF TGTGCCAGCACCCCTCAACTAGCCAAAAACATTCAGTACTTC
TRBJ2-7 many TRBV20-1 NA CSARVGVSYEQYF TGCAGTGCTAGGGTGGGGGTCTCCTACGAGCAGTACTTC
TRBJ2-1 many TRBV24-1 NA CASNGGPDNEQFF TGTGCCTCCAACGGAGGGCCGGACAATGAGCAGTTCTTC
TRBJ1-1 few TRBV6-1 NA CASRTLRDTEAFF TGTGCCAGCAGGACACTCCGGGACACTGAAGCTTTCTTT
TRBJ1-5 NA TRBV5-1 NA CASSFGSGGNQPQHF TGCGCCAGCAGCTTTGGGTCCGGGGGCAATCAGCCCCAGCATTTT
TRBJ2-2 many TRBV12-5 TRBD1 CASGLVPGGSVAGELFF TGTGCTAGTGGTTTGGTACCAGGGGGTTCAGTAGCCGGGGAGCTGTTTTTT
TRBJ2-4 NA TRBV20-1 TRBD2 CSATLTPGGIAKNIQYF TGCAGTGCTACCCTAACGCCGGGGGGAATAGCCAAAAACATTCAGTACTTC
TRBJ2-7 many TRBV7-2 NA CASSLGAGQAYEQYF TGTGCCAGCAGCCTAGGGGCAGGGCAGGCCTACGAGCAGTACTTC
TRBJ2-2 many TRBV12-3/TRBV12-4 TRBD2 CASSLLREAPGELFF TGTGCCAGCAGTTTACTGCGGGAGGCCCCCGGGGAGCTGTTTTTT
TRBJ2-2 many TRBV19 NA CASKERVGELFF TGTGCCAGTAAGGAGAGGGTCGGGGAGCTGTTTTTT
TRBJ2-7 many TRBV12-3/TRBV12-4 NA CASSLVRTYSYEQYF TGTGCCAGCAGTTTAGTGAGGACCTACTCCTACGAGCAGTACTTC
TRBJ2-7 NA TRBV7-2 NA CASSLIRAYEQYF TGTGCCAGCAGCTTGATCAGGGCCTACGAGCAGTACTTC
TRBJ2-5 many TRBV30 TRBD2 CAWKREGGDQETQYF TGTGCCTGGAAACGAGAGGGAGGGGACCAAGAGACCCAGTACTTC
TRBJ2-5 many TRBV6-6 NA CASSYRAGWGETQYF TGTGCCAGCAGTTACAGGGCAGGGTGGGGGGAGACCCAGTACTTC
TRBJ2-4 many TRBV7-2 NA CASSLALGGKVWYF TGTGCCAGCAGCTTAGCGCTCGGAGGGAAAGTGTGGTACTTC
TRBJ2-7 many TRBV30 TRBD1 CAWSADRASYEQYF TGTGCCTGGAGTGCGGACAGGGCATCCTACGAGCAGTACTTC
TRBJ1-1 NA TRBV28 TRBD1 CASSLSGRGATEAFF TGTGCCAGCAGTTTATCGGGCAGGGGGGCCACTGAAGCTTTCTTT
TRBJ1-1 many TRBV11-2 NA CASSPGGGLWSGTEAFF TGTGCCAGCAGCCCCGGCGGGGGGCTATGGTCTGGCACTGAAGCTTTCTTT
TRBJ1-3 many TRBV6-1 TRBD1 CASWGQKRNTIYF TGTGCCAGCTGGGGACAGAAGCGGAACACCATATATTTT
TRBJ1-5 NA TRBV2 NA CASSGIGGYQPQHF TGTGCCAGCAGTGGGATAGGGGGTTATCAGCCCCAGCATTTT
TRBJ2-7 NA TRBV12-3/TRBV12-4 NA CASSYSYQVNYEQYF TGTGCCAGCAGTTACTCTTATCAGGTGAACTACGAGCAGTACTTC
TRBJ1-2 NA TRBV7-9 TRBD1 CASSLGQLDGYTF TGTGCCAGCAGCCTGGGACAGCTGGATGGCTACACCTTC
TRBJ2-7 few TRBV20-1 TRBD2 CSAIRTSGTTRSYEQYF TGCAGTGCTATTAGGACTAGCGGAACCACCCGCTCCTACGAGCAGTACTTC
TRBJ2-1 NA TRBV24-1 NA CATSDLQVYNEQFF TGTGCCACCAGTGATTTGCAGGTTTACAATGAGCAGTTCTTC
TRBJ2-5 many TRBV5-8 NA CASIPDSLQETQYF TGTGCCAGCATACCGGACAGCCTGCAAGAGACCCAGTACTTC
TRBJ2-7 many TRBV30 TRBD2 CAWSGGSGGYEQYF TGTGCCTGGAGTGGGGGTAGCGGGGGGTACGAGCAGTACTTC
TRBJ1-1 NA TRBV6-1 TRBD1 CASGPQGSEAFF TGTGCCAGCGGACCACAGGGGAGTGAAGCTTTCTTT
TRBJ1-3 many TRBV12-3/TRBV12-4 NA CASSRDRSPSGNTIYF TGTGCCAGCAGCCGAGATCGGAGTCCCAGTGGAAACACCATATATTTT